The next 25 T cell receptor beta chains were all read from a single sample in a study of vaccination and CD4 T cells after COVID-19. Treatment here: approximately 9-day PBMC culture with coronavirus spike peptide pools or control peptides (ViraFEST assay). CD4+ T cells that had been cultured provided DNA sequenced with the Oncomine TCR Beta short-read assay. TCRdb itself ran the PCR reads through MiXCR, one entry per CDR3 protein. The sample has roughly 16,000 distinct CDR3 sequences, under 75% seen once. No antigen has been identified for these receptors. Sequencing input: CD4+ T cells from blood, cultured in vitro. The receptors originated from a human donor who had recovered from COVID-19.

The chain carries TRBV20-1 and TRBJ1-4; TRBD1 matches at 7 bases. This CDR3 spans 12 amino acids. Germline CDR1 reads DFQATT; CDR2 reads SNEGSKA (reference sequence). CDR3 coding DNA: TGCAGGGCCGGGACAGCGAATGAAAAACTGTTTTTT. Amino acid sequence: CRAGTANEKLFF.

V is TRBV7-2 and J is TRBJ2-2; 8 positions agree with TRBD2. V shed 5 bases, J shed 5 bases, and the junction held 13 bases outside the gene matches. The CDR3 loop spans 17 amino acids. CDR1 and CDR2 from the germline V gene are SGHTA and FQGNSA. As DNA, the CDR3 is TGTGCCAGCAGCCCCCACGGGAGGGCCCGTTCGACCGGGGAGCTGTTTTTT. This encodes CASSPHGRARSTGELFF.

The chain is built from TRBV7-2 and TRBJ2-7; 12 bases map to TRBD2. The V segment lost 1 base and the J segment 6 bases; nucleotides outside the gene matches: 13. This CDR3 spans 18 amino acids. Germline CDR1 is SGHTA and CDR2 is FQGNSA. CDR3 region: CASSLETSGRLVSGEQYF. CDR3 DNA sequence: TGTGCCAGCAGCTTAGAGACTAGCGGGAGATTAGTTAGCGGCGAGCAGTACTTC.

This chain joins TRBV12-3 or TRBV12-4 and TRBJ1-2, with TRBD1 as a possible D gene (6 bases). The germline V and J ends were trimmed by 3 bases and 8 bases, with 13 bases remaining between them. The CDR3 totals 13 residues. The CDR3 DNA is TGTGCCAGCAGTTTCTGGACAGTGGGCGGCTACACCTTC. Amino acids: CASSFWTVGGYTF.

The chain combines TRBV7-6 with TRBJ1-1; 7 bases are shared with TRBD1. V shed 5 bases, J shed 6 bases, and the junction held 9 bases outside the gene matches. Germline V gene lookup returns CDR1 SGHVS and CDR2 FNYEAQ. The CDR3 is 14 amino acids. The CDR3 here is CASSQQGYGAEAFF. CDR3 coding DNA: TGTGCCAGCAGCCAACAGGGGTACGGCGCTGAAGCTTTCTTT.

The J gene is TRBJ1-5, the V gene TRBV18; 7 nucleotides match TRBD1. The V segment lost 2 bases and the J segment 2 bases; nucleotides outside the gene matches: 15. Germline CDR1 is KGHSH and CDR2 is LQKENI. The CDR3 loop spans 19 amino acids. The CDR3 region is CASSPKRAQGPTGNQPQHF. For the CDR3, the DNA is TGTGCCAGCTCACCAAAGAGGGCACAGGGGCCGACTGGCAATCAGCCCCAGCATTTT.

The J gene is TRBJ1-6, the V gene TRBV6-2 or TRBV6-3, with unresolved D. Trimming took off 2 bases at V and 7 bases at J, with 9 bases between the two ends. The CDR3 has 14 residues. CDR1 and CDR2 (germline): MNHEY, SVGEGT. The CDR3 loop is CASSYEAGNSPLHF. DNA of the CDR3: TGTGCCAGCAGTTACGAGGCAGGAAATTCACCCCTCCACTTT.

V gene TRBV6-2 or TRBV6-3 combines with J gene TRBJ1-1; D may be TRBD1 (5 bases). Per germline, CDR1 MNHEY and CDR2 SVGEGT. Between the trimmed V and J ends, which lost 7 bases and 0 bases, there was a span of 15 bases. The CDR3 runs to 15 residues. CDR3 amino acids: CASTLLGGLNTEAFF. The CDR3 region has the DNA TGTGCCAGCACCCTCCTGGGGGGGTTGAACACTGAAGCTTTCTTT.

The gene calls are TRBV29-1 and TRBJ1-1, with 7 bases aligning to TRBD1. Germline lookup yields CDR1 SQVTM and CDR2 ANQGSEA. There are 12 residues in the CDR3. The J segment lost 3 bases and the V segment lost 6 bases, leaving 4 bases of the junction unmatched. The DNA for the CDR3 is TGCAGCGTCCGACAGGGTGACACTGAAGCTTTCTTT. Encoded protein: CSVRQGDTEAFF.

This clonotype was counted a single time. The V and J genes are TRBV20-1 and TRBJ1-5; D not certain. The V gene's germline CDR1 is DFQATT and CDR2 SNEGSKA (reference sequence). Trimming took 6 bases from V and 2 from J, leaving 14 bases between them. This CDR3 is built from 14 residues. CDR3 nucleotides: TGCAGTGCCATTCCCGATGGGCGCAATCAGCCCCAGCATTTT. It is translated as CSAIPDGRNQPQHF.

The V and J genes are TRBV15 and TRBJ2-7, with 9 bases identical to TRBD1. CDR1 and CDR2 (germline): LNHNV, YYDKDF (reference sequence). The junction had 6 bases not matched to a gene; V was cut back by 0 bases and J by 3 bases. The CDR3 is made up of 16 amino acids. CDR3 bases: TGTGCCACCAGCAGAGATCTAGGGACAGGGAACTACGAGCAGTACTTC. It yields the protein CATSRDLGTGNYEQYF.

This clonotype has a handful of counts. Germline is not matched at one junction end, which may reflect a read error. The rearrangement links TRBV10-3 to TRBJ1-1; D is undetermined. There are 14 residues in the CDR3. Germline V gene lookup returns CDR1 ENHRY and CDR2 SYGVKD. CDR3 loop: CASSESGISPEAFF. CDR3 bases: TGTGCCAGCAGTGAATCTGGGATCAGCCCTGAAGCTTTCTTT.

This clonotype was found once. The V gene is TRBV6-2 or TRBV6-3, the J gene TRBJ1-1; perhaps TRBD1 as D (6 bases). CDR3 length: 14 residues. Germline V lookup: CDR1 MNHEY, CDR2 SVGEGT. V shed 6 bases and J shed 6 bases, with 17 bases lying between them. CDR3 sequence (DNA): TGTGCCAGCAGCCGTCAAGGGGGGTCGGCTGAAGCTTTCTTT. This gives the protein CASSRQGGSAEAFF.

CDR3 in amino acids: CASRPPGQGSGSPLHF. In DNA, the CDR3 is TGTGCCAGCAGACCTCCCGGACAGGGTTCGGGATCACCCCTCCACTTT. The chain is built from TRBV6-1 and TRBJ1-6, with 8 bases identical to TRBD1. This CDR3 has 16 amino acids. Trimming removed 6 bases from V and 10 bases from J; junction bases left unmatched: 14. The germline V gene has CDR1 MNHNS and CDR2 SASEGT.

This rearrangement joins TRBV7-8 to TRBJ1-2; 10 bases agree with TRBD1. This CDR3 comprises 21 residues. Unmatched junction bases numbered 17, after V lost 1 base and J lost 0 bases. Germline V lookup: CDR1 SGHVS, CDR2 FQNEAQ. This chain's CDR3 is CASSLGRTSGQGPDSNYGYTF. In nucleotides, the CDR3 is TGTGCCAGCAGCTTAGGTCGGACTTCGGGACAGGGGCCAGATTCTAACTATGGCTACACCTTC. Full variable domain (remainder filled in from reference TRBV7-8 and TRBJ1-2): GAGVSQSPRYKVAKRGQDVALRCDPISGHVSLFWYQQALGQGPEFLTYFQNEAQLDKSGLPSDRFFAERPEGSVSTLKIQRTQQEDSAVYLCASSLGRTSGQGPDSNYGYTFGSGTRLTVV.

The chain joins TRBV7-2 to TRBJ1-1; TRBD1 is a possible D gene (6 bases). Germline values: CDR1 SGHTA, CDR2 FQGNSA. Deletions cut 5 bases from V and 0 bases from J, with 16 bases between. This CDR3 comprises 16 residues. CDR3 in amino acids: CASSQVGGAMNTEAFF. The CDR3 coding sequence is TGTGCCAGCAGCCAAGTGGGGGGGGCGATGAACACTGAAGCTTTCTTT.

This clonotype was observed a few times. This chain links TRBV7-9 with TRBJ1-1; tentative D call: TRBD1 (6 bases). From germline, CDR1 is SEHNR and CDR2 FQNEAQ (reference sequence). Between the trimmed V and J ends, which lost 6 bases and 1 base, there was a span of 12 bases. This CDR3 has 14 residues. DNA of the CDR3: TGTGCCAGCAGGGGGGGGGCCGGGAACACTGAAGCTTTCTTT. Translating it yields CASRGGAGNTEAFF.

This sequence joins TRBV28 and TRBJ1-6; TRBD1 might be the D (6 bases). Germline lookup yields CDR1 MDHEN and CDR2 SYDVKM. This CDR3 has 13 amino acids. The V end lost 5 bases, the J end lost 9 bases, and 11 bases lay between the germline ends. In nucleotides, the CDR3 is TGTGCCAGCAGTCCCGACAGGATTTCACCCCTCCACTTT. Amino acid sequence: CASSPDRISPLHF.

J is TRBJ1-1 and V is TRBV2; no definite D call. The CDR3 has 13 residues. Germline values: CDR1 SNHLY, CDR2 FYNNEI. Trimming took off 6 bases at V and 3 bases at J, with 11 bases between the two ends. The CDR3 loop is CASRLTPYTEAFF. CDR3 nucleotide sequence: TGTGCCAGCAGACTGACACCCTACACTGAAGCTTTCTTT.

This chain uses TRBV7-2 with TRBJ2-5; 8 bases align to TRBD1. This CDR3 has 15 amino acids. The ends lost 5 bases at V and 2 bases at J; junction bases unmatched: 7. Per the germline V gene, CDR1 is SGHTA and CDR2 is FQGNSA. The CDR3 coding sequence is TGTGCCAGCAGCCCGGGACAGGTCCCTCAAGAGACCCAGTACTTC. Protein sequence: CASSPGQVPQETQYF.

The chain recombines TRBV12-3 or TRBV12-4 with TRBJ1-5; 10 bases match TRBD1. J gave up 6 bases and V 5 bases, and 16 bases lay outside the gene matches. The CDR3 runs 18 residues. CDR3 nucleotide sequence: TGTGCCAGCAGTCCCGGGACAGGGGTATCGGGAGTGGGTCAGCCCCAGCATTTT. Protein: CASSPGTGVSGVGQPQHF.

J is TRBJ2-1 and V is TRBV6-1, with 11 bases matching TRBD1. V trimming: 6 bases; J trimming: 7 bases; junction bases outside the gene matches: 5. The CDR3 is made up of 14 amino acids. CDR1 is MNHNS, CDR2 SASEGT, per germline. DNA of the CDR3: TGTGCCAGCAGACAGGACAGGGGGCCGAATGAGCAGTTCTTC. Its translation: CASRQDRGPNEQFF.

This clonotype was seen only once. The V and J genes are TRBV7-2 and TRBJ2-1, with 7 bases matching TRBD2. Germline values: CDR1 SGHTA, CDR2 FQGNSA. The junction had 5 bases not matched to a gene; V was cut back by 3 bases and J by 9 bases. This CDR3 has 13 residues. CDR3: CASSLREKLEQFF. The CDR3 DNA is TGTGCCAGCAGCTTGCGGGAGAAACTTGAGCAGTTCTTC.

This rearrangement joins TRBV20-1 to TRBJ2-1, with 8 bases that match TRBD2. Germline CDR1 DFQATT, CDR2 SNEGSKA (reference sequence). The ends lost 2 bases at V and 4 bases at J; junction bases unmatched: 13. The CDR3 runs to 17 residues. The CDR3 region is CSARKWGSGRTYNEQFF. Here the CDR3 DNA reads TGCAGTGCTAGAAAGTGGGGCAGCGGGAGAACGTACAATGAGCAGTTCTTC.

The rearrangement uses TRBV20-1 and TRBJ1-2; D possibly corresponds to TRBD1 (5 bases). Trimming removed 0 bases at V and 2 bases at J, with 13 bases between. CDR1 and CDR2 (germline): DFQATT, SNEGSKA (reference sequence). The CDR3 has 15 residues. The CDR3 coding sequence is TGCAGTGCTAGAGATGTCGCGGCAGGGAACTATGGCTACACCTTC. Protein sequence: CSARDVAAGNYGYTF.